These 28 T cell receptor beta chains originate from one sample sequenced in a study of glioma-infiltrating T cells. Amplification of TCR alpha and beta CDR3 regions from RNA used iRepertoire nested multiplex PCR. One entry per CDR3 protein results from TCRdb running MiXCR on the multiplex PCR reads. The repertoire includes 150,000 to 200,000 distinct CDR3 sequences, over 40% of them detected once, and around 5.3% sits in the top ten. Sequences were obtained from glioma tissue, nonneoplastic brain tissue, or PBMCs (not recorded which). These receptors were taken from a human donor with low-grade glioma or glioblastoma, undergoing nonglioma brain surgery, or in good health (not recorded which).

This rearrangement joins TRBV27 to TRBJ2-5; 13 positions agree with TRBD2. The CDR3 spans 17 residues. Germline assignment: CDR1 MNHEY and CDR2 SMNVEV (reference sequence). With 5 bases clipped from V and 4 bases from J, the junction kept 10 bases outside the gene matches. The CDR3 loop is CASSTIAGTSGAETQYF. DNA for the CDR3: TGTGCCAGCAGTACAATTGCCGGGACTAGCGGGGCAGAGACCCAGTACTTC.

In its sample, this clonotype was seen many times. This chain joins TRBV6-1 and TRBJ2-5; D not resolved. CDR1 is MNHNS, CDR2 SASEGT, per germline. This CDR3 comprises 14 residues. The V end lost 5 bases, the J end lost 1 base, and 11 bases lay between the germline ends. CDR3 sequence reads: CASSRGWTQETQYF. DNA for the CDR3: TGTGCCAGCAGTCGAGGTTGGACCCAAGAGACCCAGTACTTC.

The chain recombines TRBV7-2 with TRBJ2-3; D ambiguous. The V gene's germline CDR1 is SGHTA and CDR2 FQGNSA. The length of the CDR3 is 12 residues. V was clipped by 1 base and J by 11 bases, with 10 bases between them. DNA for the CDR3: TGTGCCAGCAGCTTAGATGTGTATATGCAGTATTTT. It translates to CASSLDVYMQYF. Full variable domain (missing parts from reference TRBV7-2 and TRBJ2-3): GAGVSQSPSNKVTEKGKDVELRCDPISGHTALYWYRQSLGQGLEFLIYFQGNSAPDKSGLPSDRFSAERTGGSVSTLTIQRTQQEDSAVYLCASSLDVYMQYFGPGTRLTVL.

The chain carries TRBV20-1 and TRBJ2-7, with 14 positions matching TRBD2. J gave up 6 bases and V 6 bases, and 4 bases lay outside the gene matches. The CDR3 has 13 residues. Germline loops: CDR1 DFQATT, CDR2 SNEGSKA (reference sequence). CDR3 bases: TGCAGTGCGAGGGGGACTAGCGGGAGCGAGCAGTACTTC. Protein: CSARGTSGSEQYF.

The V gene is TRBV29-1, the J gene TRBJ2-3; D uncertain. CDR1 and CDR2 (germline): SQVTM, ANQGSEA. The V end lost 6 bases, the J end lost 2 bases, and 12 bases lay between the germline ends. The CDR3 totals 13 residues. The CDR3 coding sequence is TGCAGCGTGCGCCAGGAAATCACAGATACGCAGTATTTT. It specifies CSVRQEITDTQYF.

This clonotype was seen a handful of times. This sequence may be a read error, since a much larger clone differs from it by one base. The chain combines TRBV28 with TRBJ2-4; D is undetermined. In germline, CDR1 is MDHEN, CDR2 SYDVKM. This CDR3 comprises 13 residues. CDR3 bases: TGTGACAGCAGTGCCGCCGTGCAAAACATTCAGTACTTC. Translating gives CDSSAAVQNIQYF.

In its sample, this clonotype was seen many times. The rearrangement links TRBV20-1 to TRBJ2-3; D ambiguous. Trimming shortened V by 0 bases and J by 1 base, and 17 bases separated the two germline ends. This CDR3 contains 17 residues. The V gene's germline CDR1 is DFQATT and CDR2 SNEGSKA (reference sequence). The CDR3 sequence is CSARDLGSLPGTDTQYF. In nucleotides, the CDR3 is TGCAGTGCTAGAGATCTGGGGTCGCTACCGGGCACAGATACGCAGTATTTT.

V usage is TRBV2 and J usage is TRBJ2-3, with 7 bases aligning to TRBD1. The CDR3 has 14 amino acids. CDR1 and CDR2 from the germline V gene are SNHLY and FYNNEI. With V trimmed by 6 bases and J by 2 bases, 5 bases remained unmatched. The CDR3 loop is CASSTGDFTDTQYF. CDR3 in DNA: TGTGCCAGCAGCACAGGGGATTTCACAGATACGCAGTATTTT.

For this clonotype: A clone one base away is much larger, so this may be a read error. The chain is built from TRBV7-6 and TRBJ2-7, with 7 bases fitting TRBD2. CDR3 length: 14 amino acids. CDR1 SGHVS and CDR2 FNYEAQ come from the germline V gene. CDR3 loop: CASSLSGTSNEQYF. The CDR3 nucleotides are TGTGCCAGCAGTCTAAGCGGGACCTCCAACGAGCAGTACTTC.

This clonotype was counted between two and nine times. The V call is TRBV5-1, the J call TRBJ2-7, with 15 positions matching TRBD2. The CDR3 totals 17 residues. V dropped 4 bases and J dropped 4; count of bases not matched to a gene: 9. The V gene's germline CDR1 is SGHRS and CDR2 YFSETQ. This CDR3 is CASSRISGTSGRYEQYF. DNA for the CDR3: TGCGCCAGCAGCAGAATTTCCGGGACTAGCGGGAGGTACGAGCAGTACTTC.

This clonotype was recorded many times. This rearrangement joins TRBV6-1 to TRBJ2-5, with unresolved D. Per the germline V gene, CDR1 is MNHNS and CDR2 is SASEGT. The CDR3 loop spans 9 amino acids. V lost 11 bases and J lost 5, with 6 bases in between. The CDR3: CAAGETQYF. CDR3 DNA: TGTGCCGCCGGGGAGACCCAGTACTTC.

About this clonotype: One end of the junction varies from germline; a read error may be responsible. The CDR3 reads CASSLGGQGSYERYF. The CDR3 DNA reads TGTGCCAGCAGTTTAGGTGGACAGGGTTCCTACGAGCGGTACTTC. The chain uses TRBV12-3 or TRBV12-4 and TRBJ2-7; 8 nucleotides agree with TRBD1. CDR3 length equals 15 residues.

V and J are TRBV28 and TRBJ1-3; D call uncertain. Per germline, CDR1 MDHEN and CDR2 SYDVKM. The CDR3 loop spans 15 amino acids. With 3 bases removed from V and 5 bases from J, the gap between germline ends came to 14 bases. CDR3 residues: CASSFSGLFRNTIYF. CDR3 nucleotide sequence: TGTGCCAGCAGTTTCTCCGGACTTTTTAGAAACACCATATATTTT.

This clonotype appeared many times. This sequence joins TRBV15 and TRBJ1-6, with TRBD1 identical over 7 bases. The V gene end was trimmed by 5 bases and the J gene end by 10 bases; junction bases not matched to a gene: 8. In germline, CDR1 is LNHNV, CDR2 YYDKDF (reference sequence). The CDR3 length is 14 residues. The DNA for the CDR3 is TGTGCCACCAGCTCTCAAGGGGGCAGGTCACCCCTCCACTTT. As protein: CATSSQGGRSPLHF.

This clonotype has at least ten counts. An end of the junction differs from the germline gene, which may be a read error. J is TRBJ2-7 and V is TRBV2, with 8 bases matching TRBD1. This CDR3 is 14 amino acids long. Germline assignment: CDR1 SNHLY and CDR2 FYNNEI. This chain's CDR3 is CASREGTGTYEQYF. The DNA for the CDR3 is TGTGCCAGCAGGGAAGGGACAGGAACCTACGAGCAGTACTTC.

The chain links TRBV5-1 to TRBJ1-4; D ambiguous. CDR1 and CDR2 from the germline V gene are SGHRS and YFSETQ. CDR3 length: 15 amino acids. V was cut by 4 bases and J by 3 bases, with 13 bases left in between. The CDR3 loop is CASSDTASSNEKLFF. In DNA, the CDR3 is TGCGCCAGCAGCGATACAGCCAGTTCTAATGAAAAACTGTTTTTT.

The V call is TRBV9, the J call TRBJ2-3; D not certain. In germline, CDR1 is SGDLS, CDR2 YYNGEE. Trimming left V 4 bases short and J 2 bases short, with 8 bases between. The CDR3 extends over 13 amino acids. For the CDR3, the DNA is TGTGCCAGCAGCATCCAGACCACAGATACGCAGTATTTT. Translation: CASSIQTTDTQYF.

The chain joins TRBV18 to TRBJ1-2; D perhaps matches TRBD1 (6 bases). V lost 5 bases to trimming and J lost 0 bases, with 10 bases between them. Germline lookup yields CDR1 KGHSH and CDR2 LQKENI. The CDR3 runs to 14 residues. The CDR3 coding sequence is TGTGCCAGCTCATTGGACAGCTCTAACTATGGCTACACCTTC. It is translated as CASSLDSSNYGYTF.

Ten or more counts support this clonotype. This sequence joins TRBV28 and TRBJ2-5, with unresolved D. Deletions cut 1 base from V and 6 bases from J, with 12 bases between. Germline CDR1 and CDR2: MDHEN and SYDVKM. The CDR3 has 14 residues. CDR3 sequence reads: CASSLLPQRQTQYF. CDR3 DNA: TGTGCCAGCAGTTTATTGCCCCAGCGCCAGACCCAGTACTTC.

The table lists this clonotype with many counts. The V call is TRBV24-1, the J call TRBJ1-2; 7 bases align to TRBD1. CDR1 and CDR2 from the germline V gene are KGHDR and SFDVKD. This CDR3 has 13 amino acids. V lost 4 bases to trimming and J lost 10 bases; unmatched junction nucleotides: 8. The CDR3: CATSDAGQVDYTF. DNA of the CDR3: TGTGCCACCAGTGACGCTGGACAGGTCGACTACACCTTC.

Comments on this clonotype: One end of the junction varies from germline; a read error may be responsible. The chain couples TRBV6-5 to TRBJ2-1; D perhaps matches TRBD2 (7 bases). From germline, CDR1 is MNHEY and CDR2 SVGAGI. This CDR3 region has 15 residues. The CDR3 coding sequence is TGTGCCAGCAGTAAGCTAGCGGCAGGGGACAATGAGCAGTCCTTC. Its translation is CASSKLAAGDNEQSF.

Ten or more counts support this clonotype. This chain joins TRBV2 and TRBJ2-3; perhaps TRBD1 as D (5 bases). V lost 4 bases to trimming and J lost 2 bases, with 7 bases between them. The germline gives CDR1 SNHLY, CDR2 FYNNEI. There are 13 residues in the CDR3. The CDR3 DNA follows: TGTGCCAGCAGTGGGACACTCACAGATACGCAGTATTTT. This encodes CASSGTLTDTQYF.

Ten or more counts support this clonotype. The chain employs TRBV28 and TRBJ1-5; D not certain. Trimming removed 5 bases at V and 6 bases at J, with 11 bases between. The germline V gene has CDR1 MDHEN and CDR2 SYDVKM. The CDR3 is 13 amino acids. CDR3 protein: CASSRTFSQPQHF. The CDR3 DNA reads as TGTGCCAGCAGTCGAACATTTTCTCAGCCCCAGCATTTT. Complete variable domain (other parts from reference TRBV28 and TRBJ1-5): DVKVTQSSRYLVKRTGEKVFLECVQDMDHENMFWYRQDPGLGLRLIYFSYDVKMKEKGDIPEGYSVSREKKERFSLILESASTNQTSMYLCASSRTFSQPQHFGDGTRLSIL.

Of note for this clonotype: This could be a read error, since a much larger clone is one nucleotide away. The genes are TRBV7-2 and TRBJ2-1; 10 positions match TRBD1. V gave up 5 bases and J gave up 8 bases; unmatched junction bases: 9. Germline V gene sequence: CDR1 SGHTA, CDR2 FQGNSA. CDR3 length equals 15 residues. CDR3 residues: CASSPGQGILDEQFF. The CDR3 coding sequence is TGTGCCAGCAGCCCGGGACAGGGGATATTAGATGAGCAGTTCTTC. Using reference TRBV7-2 and TRBJ2-1 for the parts outside the CDR3, the full variable domain is GAGVSQSPSNKVTEKGKDVELRCDPISGHTALYWYRQSLGQGLEFLIYFQGNSAPDKSGLPSDRFSAERTGGSVSTLTIQRTQQEDSAVYLCASSPGQGILDEQFFGPGTRLTVL.

Worth noting for this clonotype: A much larger clone lies a single base off, so this may be a read error. The V gene is TRBV20-1, the J gene TRBJ2-4, with TRBD2 as a possible D gene (5 bases). CDR1 is DFQATT, CDR2 SNEGSKA, per germline (reference sequence). V was cut by 1 base and J by 2 bases, with 12 bases left in between. The CDR3 is made up of 15 amino acids. CDR3 region: CSARGGFLSKNIQYF. DNA of the CDR3: TGCAGTGCTAGAGGAGGGTTTTTGTCCAAAAACATTCAGTACTTC.

As to this clonotype: Possible read error: a much larger clone is one base away. The rearrangement joins TRBV28 to TRBJ1-5, with 8 bases lining up with TRBD1. Germline V CDR1 and CDR2: MDHEN, SYDVKM. The CDR3 loop spans 16 amino acids. The CDR3 loop is CAISLQTGGLNQPQHF. CDR3 DNA sequence: TGTGCCATCAGTTTACAAACAGGGGGACTCAATCAGCCCCAGCATTTT.

This clonotype was detected a few times. The chain has TRBV28 and TRBJ1-4, with 7 nucleotides matching TRBD1. The CDR3 length is 19 residues. After removal of 3 bases from V and 2 bases from J, the junction contained 15 bases not matched to a gene. Germline V gene sequence: CDR1 MDHEN, CDR2 SYDVKM. The CDR3 DNA sequence: TGTGCCAGCAGTTTCAGGGGGTTTAAGGGGAGGAGGACTAATGAAAAACTGTTTTTT. Translated, it gives CASSFRGFKGRRTNEKLFF.

The sample holds many counts of this clonotype. The chain links TRBV29-1 to TRBJ1-1; D gene unclear. The length of the CDR3 is 11 residues. V lost 5 bases and J 1 base, leaving 5 bases between the germline ends. Looked up from germline, CDR1 is SQVTM and CDR2 is ANQGSEA. The CDR3: CSVQQNTEAFF. CDR3 sequence (DNA): TGCAGCGTTCAACAGAACACTGAAGCTTTCTTT.